This section outlines one TCR beta chain sequence together with its context. This clone was seen a handful of times. No cognate antigen has been identified for it. No much larger clonotype is one base removed from it; base qualities were not supplied. A single peripheral blood draw of around 100 mL on average was collected from each donor into heparinised tubes. Using a panel that included CD45RO, CCR7, CD25, CD127, CD95 and CD27, naive, central memory, regulatory and stem cell-like memory CD4+ T cells were sorted on a BD FACSAria II. A purity above 95% was achieved for all sorted populations. PBMCs were separated immediately by Lymphoprep density gradient centrifugation and were stained directly, without being cultured. So that batch effects would be minimized, each experiment stained and sorted samples in pairs, pairing one healthy donor with one patient. These data come from a study of beta chain features in type 1 diabetes listed by TCRdb under 2018. Some background on the complete study: Patients and healthy donors did not differ in mean age, gender distribution, total cell number or subset yield. A total of around 110,000,000 sorted cells were examined across all samples, and RNA yield correlated strongly with the number of cells per subset. The study compared TCRB repertoires of sorted circulating CD4+ T cell subsets between recently diagnosed type 1 diabetes patients and matched healthy donors. Naive and central memory subsets were obtained from all 30 or so donors, but regulatory and stem cell-like memory subsets were isolated from only 8 patients and about eight healthy donors. What the study reported, not specific to this receptor: At VDJ recombination sites, patients with type 1 diabetes made fewer insertions and deleted more nucleotides, a pattern implying thymic rearrangement abnormalities. Because the HLA sub-analyses included only small numbers of individuals, any influence of HLA type on TCRB rearrangement was left unresolved. In all four CD4+ subsets, TCRB CDR3 length was moderately but significantly shorter in type 1 diabetes patients. Because cDNA was sequenced instead of genomic DNA, activated cells with high expression could be over-represented, although the groups did not differ in activation or CD3 levels. Naive, central memory and regulatory TCRB repertoires appeared more similar among patients than among healthy donors. Shorter templates might have been favored by PCR, but patient and control samples were amplified and corrected together, so both groups would have been affected equally by any skew.

The entire isolated RNA was reverse transcribed using the High Capacity cDNA Reverse Transcription Kit, and thus expressed TCRB transcripts were sequenced. Deep immunoSEQ sequencing was applied to naive, central memory and regulatory T cell samples, giving an average of about 3.4 million total reads per sample. Sorted cells were lysed in RLT buffer and RNA was extracted with DNase-treated RNeasy Micro or Mini kits, depending on cell number. Each cell subset was processed on its own to prevent cross-contamination, while patient and healthy donor samples were processed together. TCRB sequences were amplified from cDNA with the immunoSEQ multiplex PCR, producing 87-bp fragments spanning the CDR3 region. Sequencing of the amplicons was done on the Illumina HiSeq platform. For the original study's pipeline: PCR bias was computationally corrected using synthetic template baselines, reads within Hamming distance 2 were collapsed, and singletons that could not be merged were discarded. Reads were aligned against IMGT to assign V, D and J genes, CDR3 length and insertions or deletions at six rearrangement sites. Within each subset, clonotype counts were normalized to sorted cell number, and only after that were true diversity and Gini coefficients computed with the tcR R package. Repertoire sharing was quantified using the overlap coefficient calculated on TCRB nucleotide sequences. As a proxy for the pre-selection repertoire, out-of-frame TCRB sequences from naive cells were analyzed. In its TCRdb copy, this immuneACCESS table keeps in-frame sequences only and misses some clones. Where compared with another copy, unresolved V genes explain less than half of these, and the others have no known cause. Clonal size and the V and J genes are those of that table, whereas D and trimming came from the DNA. Across this sample there are 200,000 to 300,000 clones, with about 20% seen only once. The ten biggest clones cover around 0.03% of the sample.

There are 14 amino acids in the CDR3, from cysteine to phenylalanine inclusive. The kept DNA is CDR3 alone, 42 bases in frame from the first base. The germline V gene (reference sequence) specifies SGHNT as CDR1 and YYREEE as CDR2. Deletion took 0 bases off V and 4 bases off J, with a span of 10 bases between the germline ends. The receptor was derived from a woman in her thirties or forties with type 1 diabetes. The sample consisted of naive CD4+ T cells from blood. Sample cell subset or site, as interpreted from the label and publication: true naive CD4+ T cells. The V gene is TRBV5-4 and the J gene is TRBJ1-1, and perhaps TRBD1 as D gene, on 5 matching bases. The DNA sequence reads TGTGCCAGCAGCTTGGGGGGCGGGGGCACTGAAGCTTTCTTT. Its translation reads: CASSLGGGGTEAFF. Outside the CDR3, residues come from the reference TRBV5-4 and TRBJ1-1 proteins, so the full variable domain is: ETGVTQSPTHLIKTRGQQVTLRCSSQSGHNTVSWYQQALGQGPQFIFQYYREEENGRGNFPPRFSGLQFPNYSSELNVNALELDDSALYLCASSLGGGGTEAFFGQGTRLTVV.